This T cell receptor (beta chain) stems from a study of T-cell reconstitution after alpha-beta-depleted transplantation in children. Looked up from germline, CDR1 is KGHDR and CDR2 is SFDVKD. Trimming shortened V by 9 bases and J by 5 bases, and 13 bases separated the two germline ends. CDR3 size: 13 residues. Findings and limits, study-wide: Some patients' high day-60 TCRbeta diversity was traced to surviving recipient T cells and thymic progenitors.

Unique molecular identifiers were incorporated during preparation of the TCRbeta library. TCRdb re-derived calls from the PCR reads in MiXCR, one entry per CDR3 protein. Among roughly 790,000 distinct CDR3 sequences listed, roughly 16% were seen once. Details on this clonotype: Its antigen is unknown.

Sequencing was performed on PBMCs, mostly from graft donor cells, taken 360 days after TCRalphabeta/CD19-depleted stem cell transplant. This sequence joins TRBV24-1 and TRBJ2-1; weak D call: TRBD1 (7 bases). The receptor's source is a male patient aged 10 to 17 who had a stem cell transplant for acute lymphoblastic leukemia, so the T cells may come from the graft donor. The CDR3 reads CATQGGKDNEQFF. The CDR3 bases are TGTGCCACCCAGGGGGGCAAGGACAATGAGCAGTTCTTC.